This TCR beta chain comes out of a study of blood T cells in healthy people across ages. Overall study results and limits: It was not known whether donors were CMV positive (a possible confounder of expanded clonotype changes). Diversity was higher, and naive CD4+ cells more numerous, in long-lived donors than in aged donors.

Note on this clonotype: Its cognate antigen is unknown.

For the second PCR, which ran for about 6 to 11 cycles, a sample-barcoded 5' primer and a J-beta primer mix were used. Each single sample gave us at least 3 million CDR3-containing paired-end reads. TCRdb fed the 5' RACE reads into MiXCR, producing one record per CDR3 protein. The sample records about 570,000 distinct CDR3 sequences, about 25% being singletons. V lost 5 bases, J lost 0 bases, and 20 bases lay in between. The CDR3 totals 18 residues. The chain couples TRBV12-3 or TRBV12-4 to TRBJ2-1; D is uncertain. The sequenced material came from blood. The TCR comes from a woman aged 70-85 years in good health. This chain's CDR3 is CASSPDLEGRSSYNEQFF. The CDR3 DNA reads as TGTGCCAGCAGTCCAGACCTTGAAGGCAGAAGCTCCTACAATGAGCAGTTCTTC.